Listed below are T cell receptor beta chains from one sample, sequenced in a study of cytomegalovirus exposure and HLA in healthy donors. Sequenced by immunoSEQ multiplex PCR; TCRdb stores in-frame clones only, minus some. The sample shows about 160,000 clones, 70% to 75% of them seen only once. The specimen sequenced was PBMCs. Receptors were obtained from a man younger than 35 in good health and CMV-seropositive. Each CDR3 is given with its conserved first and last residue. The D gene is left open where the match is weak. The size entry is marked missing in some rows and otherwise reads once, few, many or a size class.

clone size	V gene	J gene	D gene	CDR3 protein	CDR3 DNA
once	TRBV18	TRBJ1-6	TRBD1	CASSLRDRGESPLHF	TGTGCCAGCTCACTGAGGGACAGGGGAGAATCACCCCTCCACTTT
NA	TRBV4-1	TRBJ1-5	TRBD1	CATSRGEGQGYSNQPQHF	TGCGCCACCTCACGGGGGGAGGGACAGGGGTATAGCAATCAGCCCCAGCATTTT
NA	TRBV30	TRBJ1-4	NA	CAWSTGVNEKLFF	TGTGCCTGGAGTACAGGAGTTAATGAAAAACTGTTTTTT
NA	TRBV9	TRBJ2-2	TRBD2	CASSVDIGRSSGELFF	TGTGCCAGCAGCGTAGATATCGGGAGGTCGTCCGGGGAGCTGTTTTTT
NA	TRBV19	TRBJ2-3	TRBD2	CASSATSGGLGTDTQYF	TGTGCCAGTAGTGCGACTAGCGGGGGATTGGGCACAGATACGCAGTATTTT
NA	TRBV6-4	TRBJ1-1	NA	CASSVTALNTEAFF	TGTGCCAGCAGTGTGACAGCTTTAAACACTGAAGCTTTCTTT
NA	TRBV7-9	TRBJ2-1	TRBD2	CASRTSGISYNEQFF	TGTGCCAGCAGAACTAGCGGGATCTCCTACAATGAGCAGTTCTTC
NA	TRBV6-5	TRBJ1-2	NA	CASRREAVYGYTF	TGTGCCAGCAGGCGGGAGGCTGTCTACGGCTACACCTTC
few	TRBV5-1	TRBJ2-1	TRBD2	CASAMAGGSYNEQFF	TGCGCCAGCGCGATGGCGGGAGGGTCCTACAATGAGCAGTTCTTC
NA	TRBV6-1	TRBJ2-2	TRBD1	CASSRDRGNTGELFF	TGTGCCAGCAGTCGGGACAGGGGAAACACCGGGGAGCTGTTTTTT
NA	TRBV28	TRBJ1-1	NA	CASSWGGPTEAFF	TGTGCCAGCAGTTGGGGAGGGCCCACTGAAGCTTTCTTT
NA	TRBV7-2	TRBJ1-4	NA	CASSLGPWPATNEKLFF	TGTGCCAGCAGCTTGGGGCCTTGGCCTGCAACTAATGAAAAACTGTTTTTT
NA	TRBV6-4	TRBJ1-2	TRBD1	CASSSIPGQGANGYTF	TGTGCCAGCAGCTCCATACCGGGACAGGGGGCTAATGGCTACACCTTC
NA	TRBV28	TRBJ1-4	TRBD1	CASSRPGTASNEKLFF	TGTGCCAGCAGCCGACCCGGGACAGCTTCAAATGAAAAACTGTTTTTT
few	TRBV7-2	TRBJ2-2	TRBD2	CASSLIFGTSAGELFF	TGTGCCAGCAGCCTTATCTTCGGGACTAGCGCCGGGGAGCTGTTTTTT
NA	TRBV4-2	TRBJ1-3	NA	CASSQGAGVGNTIYF	TGTGCCAGCAGCCAAGGGGCAGGGGTAGGAAACACCATATATTTT
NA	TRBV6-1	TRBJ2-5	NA	CASSEASGGETQYF	TGTGCCAGCAGTGAAGCGTCCGGAGGGGAGACCCAGTACTTC
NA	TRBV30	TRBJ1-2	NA	CAWSVLYGYTF	TGTGCCTGGAGTGTACTATATGGCTACACCTTC
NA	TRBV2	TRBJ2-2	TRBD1	CASSVGLPGTGGELFF	TGTGCCAGCAGTGTGGGACTCCCCGGGACAGGCGGGGAGCTGTTTTTT
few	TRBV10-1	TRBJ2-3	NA	CASSDRASDTQYF	TGCGCCAGCAGTGATCGAGCGTCGGATACGCAGTATTTT
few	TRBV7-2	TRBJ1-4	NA	CASSLLRDEKLFF	TGTGCCAGCAGCTTACTAAGAGATGAAAAACTGTTTTTT
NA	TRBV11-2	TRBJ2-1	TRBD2	CASSQTSDSYNEQFF	TGTGCCAGCAGCCAGACTAGCGATTCTTACAATGAGCAGTTCTTC
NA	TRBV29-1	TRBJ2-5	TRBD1	CSAYRGNQETQYF	TGCAGCGCCTACAGGGGGAACCAAGAGACCCAGTACTTC
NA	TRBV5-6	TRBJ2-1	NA	CASSFIRVGSYNEQFF	TGTGCCAGCAGCTTTATCAGGGTGGGTTCCTACAATGAGCAGTTCTTC
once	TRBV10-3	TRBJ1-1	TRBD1	CAISEVDRLIMNTEAFF	TGTGCCATCAGTGAGGTGGACAGGCTGATCATGAACACTGAAGCTTTCTTT
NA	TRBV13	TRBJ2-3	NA	CASSTRLDPTDTQYF	TGTGCCAGCAGCACCCGACTAGACCCCACAGATACGCAGTATTTT
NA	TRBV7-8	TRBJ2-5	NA	CASSPLDRETQYF	TGTGCCAGCAGCCCCCTCGACAGGGAGACCCAGTACTTC
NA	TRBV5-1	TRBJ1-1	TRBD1	CASSLAGGITEAFF	TGCGCCAGCAGCTTAGCAGGGGGCATCACTGAAGCTTTCTTT
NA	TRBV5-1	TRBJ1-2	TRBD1	CASSLGQGPNYGYTF	TGCGCCAGCAGCTTGGGACAGGGACCTAACTATGGCTACACCTTC
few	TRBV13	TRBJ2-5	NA	CASSEDSYQETQYF	TGTGCCAGCAGCGAAGACTCGTACCAAGAGACCCAGTACTTC
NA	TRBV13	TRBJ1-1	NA	CASSPSGRAEAFF	TGTGCCAGCAGCCCATCAGGCAGGGCTGAAGCTTTCTTT
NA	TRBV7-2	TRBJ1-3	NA	CASSLAGGRSGNTIYF	TGTGCCAGCAGCTTAGCAGGCGGCCGCTCTGGAAACACCATATATTTT
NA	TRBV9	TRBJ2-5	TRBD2	CASSSGTSGAETQYF	TGTGCCAGCAGCTCAGGGACTAGCGGGGCTGAGACCCAGTACTTC
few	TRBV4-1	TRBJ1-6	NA	CAAGEGAWNSPLHF	TGCGCCGCGGGGGAAGGGGCTTGGAATTCACCCCTCCACTTT
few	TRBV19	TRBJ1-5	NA	CASSIGVGTSGQPQHF	TGTGCCAGTAGTATAGGGGTGGGGACAAGTGGTCAGCCCCAGCATTTT
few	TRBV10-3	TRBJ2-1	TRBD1	CAISESGTGGEDEQFF	TGTGCCATCAGTGAATCCGGGACAGGGGGCGAGGATGAGCAGTTCTTC
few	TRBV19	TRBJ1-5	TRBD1	CASSADRAGNQPQHF	TGTGCCAGTAGTGCGGACAGGGCGGGCAATCAGCCCCAGCATTTT
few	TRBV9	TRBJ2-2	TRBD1	CASSGLGEGAHPGELFF	TGTGCCAGCAGCGGACTCGGTGAGGGGGCGCATCCCGGGGAGCTGTTTTTT
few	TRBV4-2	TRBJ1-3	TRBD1	CASSQAIRQGGNTIYF	TGTGCCAGCAGCCAAGCTATCCGACAGGGCGGAAACACCATATATTTT
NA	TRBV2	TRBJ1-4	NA	CASSFYEKLFF	TGTGCCAGCAGCTTTTATGAAAAACTGTTTTTT
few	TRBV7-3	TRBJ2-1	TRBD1	CASSSQGGQTYNEQFF	TGTGCCAGCAGCTCCCAAGGGGGACAGACCTACAATGAGCAGTTCTTC
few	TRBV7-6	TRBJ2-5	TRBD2	CASSLVRGSGRQTQYF	TGTGCCAGCAGCTTAGTTAGGGGTAGCGGGAGACAGACCCAGTACTTC
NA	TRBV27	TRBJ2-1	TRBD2	CASSLGSGRTYNEQFF	TGTGCCAGCAGTTTAGGAAGCGGGAGGACTTACAATGAGCAGTTCTTC